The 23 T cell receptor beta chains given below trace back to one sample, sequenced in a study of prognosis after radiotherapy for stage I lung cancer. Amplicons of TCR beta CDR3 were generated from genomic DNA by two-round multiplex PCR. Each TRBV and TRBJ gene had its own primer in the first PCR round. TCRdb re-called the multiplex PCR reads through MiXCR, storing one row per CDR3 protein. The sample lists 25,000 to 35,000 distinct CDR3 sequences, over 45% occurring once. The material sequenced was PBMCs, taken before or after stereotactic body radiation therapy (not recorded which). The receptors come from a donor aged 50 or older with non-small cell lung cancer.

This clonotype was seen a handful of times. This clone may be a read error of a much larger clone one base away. In DNA, the CDR3 is TGTGCCAGCAGCTTAGTGTACAGGGTCCATACAGATACGCAGTATTTT. Translated, it gives CASSLVYRVHTDTQYF. This rearrangement joins TRBV7-2 to TRBJ2-3; D perhaps matches TRBD1 (6 bases). The CDR3 has 16 amino acids. Per germline, CDR1 SGHTA and CDR2 FQGNSA. Trimming took off 1 base at V and 3 bases at J, with 14 bases between the two ends. Looking up the rest from reference TRBV7-2 and TRBJ2-3 gives the full variable domain: GAGVSQSPSNKVTEKGKDVELRCDPISGHTALYWYRQSLGQGLEFLIYFQGNSAPDKSGLPSDRFSAERTGGSVSTLTIQRTQQEDSAVYLCASSLVYRVHTDTQYFGPGTRLTVL.

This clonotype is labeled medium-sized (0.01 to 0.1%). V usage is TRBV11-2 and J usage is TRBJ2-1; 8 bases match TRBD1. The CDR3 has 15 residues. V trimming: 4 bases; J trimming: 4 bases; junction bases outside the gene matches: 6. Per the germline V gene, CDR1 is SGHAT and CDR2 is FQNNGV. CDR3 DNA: TGTGCCAGCAGCTCCGGGGGACAGGTTTACAATGAGCAGTTCTTC. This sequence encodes CASSSGGQVYNEQFF.

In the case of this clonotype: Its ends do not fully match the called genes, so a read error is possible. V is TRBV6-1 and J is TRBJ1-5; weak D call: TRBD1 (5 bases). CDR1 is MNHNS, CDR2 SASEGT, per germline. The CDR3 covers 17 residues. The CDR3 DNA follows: TGTGCCAGCAGACCCGACATTGGGGGGGGAGACAATCAGCCCCATCATTTT. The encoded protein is CASRPDIGGGDNQPHHF.

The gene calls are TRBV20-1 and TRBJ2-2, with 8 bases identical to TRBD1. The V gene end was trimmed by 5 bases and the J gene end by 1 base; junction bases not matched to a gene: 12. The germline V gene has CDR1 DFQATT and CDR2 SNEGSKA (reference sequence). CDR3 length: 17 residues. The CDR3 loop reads CSARSTIGTGNTGELFF. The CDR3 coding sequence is TGCAGTGCTCGATCCACGATAGGGACAGGGAACACCGGGGAGCTGTTTTTT.

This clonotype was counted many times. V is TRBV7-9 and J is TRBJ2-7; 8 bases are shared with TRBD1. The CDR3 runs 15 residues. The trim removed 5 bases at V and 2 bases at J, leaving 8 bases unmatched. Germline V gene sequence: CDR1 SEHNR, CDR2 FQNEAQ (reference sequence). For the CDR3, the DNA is TGTGCCAGCAGCGTAAAGACAGGGGAGGCCTACGAGCAGTACTTC. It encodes CASSVKTGEAYEQYF.

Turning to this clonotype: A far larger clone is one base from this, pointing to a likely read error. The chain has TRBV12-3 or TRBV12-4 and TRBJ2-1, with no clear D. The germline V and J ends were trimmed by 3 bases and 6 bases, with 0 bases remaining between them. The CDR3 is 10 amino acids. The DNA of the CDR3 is TGTGCCAGCAGTTTCAATGAGCAGTTCTTC. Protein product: CASSFNEQFF.

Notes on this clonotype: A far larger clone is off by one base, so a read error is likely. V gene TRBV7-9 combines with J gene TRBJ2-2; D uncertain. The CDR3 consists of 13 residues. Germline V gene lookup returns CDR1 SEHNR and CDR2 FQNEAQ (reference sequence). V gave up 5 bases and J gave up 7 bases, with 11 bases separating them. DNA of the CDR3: TGTGCCAGCAGCGCCCAGACGGTCGGGGAGCTGTTTTTT. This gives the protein CASSAQTVGELFF.

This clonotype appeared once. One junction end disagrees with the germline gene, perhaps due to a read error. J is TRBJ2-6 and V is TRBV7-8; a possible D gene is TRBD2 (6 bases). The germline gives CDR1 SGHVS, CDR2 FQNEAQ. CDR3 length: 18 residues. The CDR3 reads CASSLARLDLSGANVLTF. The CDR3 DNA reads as TGTGCCAGCAGCCTAGCGCGACTCGACCTCTCTGGGGCCAACGTCCTGACTTTC.

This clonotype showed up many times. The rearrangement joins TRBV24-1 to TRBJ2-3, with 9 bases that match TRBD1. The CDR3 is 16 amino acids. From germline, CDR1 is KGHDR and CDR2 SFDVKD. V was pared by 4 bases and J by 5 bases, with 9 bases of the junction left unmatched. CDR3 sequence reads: CATSDTGQGKGDTQYF. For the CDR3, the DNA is TGTGCCACCAGTGACACGGGACAGGGAAAGGGAGATACGCAGTATTTT.

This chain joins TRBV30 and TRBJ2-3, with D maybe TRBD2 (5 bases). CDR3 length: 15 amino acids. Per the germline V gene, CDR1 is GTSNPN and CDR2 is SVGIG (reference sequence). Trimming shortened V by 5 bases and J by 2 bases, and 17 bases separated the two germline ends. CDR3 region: CAWLSGSGNTDTQYF. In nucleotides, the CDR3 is TGTGCCTGGCTATCGGGGTCGGGTAACACAGATACGCAGTATTTT.

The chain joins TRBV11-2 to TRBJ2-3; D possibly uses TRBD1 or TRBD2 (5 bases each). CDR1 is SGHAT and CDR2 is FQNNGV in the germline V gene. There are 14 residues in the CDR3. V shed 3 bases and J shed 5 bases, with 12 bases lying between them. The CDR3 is CASSLGTRGDTQYF. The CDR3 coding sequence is TGTGCCAGCAGCTTGGGGACCCGTGGAGATACGCAGTATTTT.

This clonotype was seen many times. The CDR3 region is CAWSVGGGQTTQYF. DNA for the CDR3: TGTGCCTGGAGTGTAGGGGGAGGCCAAACTACGCAGTATTTT. The chain joins TRBV30 to TRBJ2-3; D might be TRBD1 or TRBD2, each matching 6 bases. V was pared by 0 bases and J by 8 bases, with 15 bases between. CDR1 is GTSNPN and CDR2 is SVGIG in the germline V gene (reference sequence). This CDR3 spans 14 amino acids.

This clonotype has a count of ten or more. The CDR3 loop reads CASSPNQGTEAFF. DNA of the CDR3: TGTGCCAGCTCACCAAATCAGGGGACTGAAGCTTTCTTT. This chain connects TRBV18 to TRBJ1-1; tentative D call: TRBD1 (6 bases). V lost 2 bases and J lost 5, with 9 bases in between. This CDR3 has 13 amino acids. In germline, CDR1 is KGHSH, CDR2 LQKENI.

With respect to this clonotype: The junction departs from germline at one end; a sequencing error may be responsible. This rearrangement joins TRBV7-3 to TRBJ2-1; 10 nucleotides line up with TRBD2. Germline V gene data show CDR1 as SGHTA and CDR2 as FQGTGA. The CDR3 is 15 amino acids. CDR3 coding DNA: TGTGCCAGCAGCTCCCTAGCGGGAGTCTACAATGATCAGTTCTTC. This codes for CASSSLAGVYNDQFF.

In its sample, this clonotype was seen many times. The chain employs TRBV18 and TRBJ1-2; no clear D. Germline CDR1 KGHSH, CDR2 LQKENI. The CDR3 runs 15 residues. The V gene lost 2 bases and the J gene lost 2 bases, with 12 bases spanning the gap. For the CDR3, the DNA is TGTGCCAGCTCACCAGTACAGAGGTCGAACTATGGCTACACCTTC. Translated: CASSPVQRSNYGYTF.

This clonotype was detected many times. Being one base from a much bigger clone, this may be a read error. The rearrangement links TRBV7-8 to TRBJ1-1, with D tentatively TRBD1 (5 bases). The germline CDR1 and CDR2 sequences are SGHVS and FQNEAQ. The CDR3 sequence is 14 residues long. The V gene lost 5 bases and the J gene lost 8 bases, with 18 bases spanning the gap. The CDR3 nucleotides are TGTGCCAGCAGCATCCGGGGCTCGGGATACGAAGCTTTCTTT. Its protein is CASSIRGSGYEAFF.

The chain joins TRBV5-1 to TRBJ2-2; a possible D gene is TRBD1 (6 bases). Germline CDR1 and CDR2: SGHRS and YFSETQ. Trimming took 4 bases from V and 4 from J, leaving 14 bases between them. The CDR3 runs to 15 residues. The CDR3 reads CASSPPKDSTGELFF. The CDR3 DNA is TGCGCCAGCAGCCCTCCAAAGGACAGCACCGGGGAGCTGTTTTTT.

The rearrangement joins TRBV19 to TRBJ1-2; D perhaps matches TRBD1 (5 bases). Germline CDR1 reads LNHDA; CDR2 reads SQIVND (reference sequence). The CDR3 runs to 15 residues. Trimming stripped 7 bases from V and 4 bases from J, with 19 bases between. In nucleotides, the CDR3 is TGTGCCAGTAAAGGGCAGGGCTCGAATCGCTATGGCTACACCTTC. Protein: CASKGQGSNRYGYTF.

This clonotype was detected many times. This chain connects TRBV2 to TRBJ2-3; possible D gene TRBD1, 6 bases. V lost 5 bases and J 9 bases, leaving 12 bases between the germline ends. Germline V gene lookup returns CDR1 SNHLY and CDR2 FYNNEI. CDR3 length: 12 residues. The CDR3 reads CASSSGEYTQYF. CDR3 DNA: TGTGCCAGCAGTTCAGGGGAGTACACGCAGTATTTT.

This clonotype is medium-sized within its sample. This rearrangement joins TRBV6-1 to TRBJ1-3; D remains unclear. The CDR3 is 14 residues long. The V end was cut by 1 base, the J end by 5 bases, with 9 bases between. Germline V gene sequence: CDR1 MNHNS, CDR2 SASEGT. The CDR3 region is CASSEGPGRNTIYF. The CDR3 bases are TGTGCCAGCAGTGAAGGACCAGGACGAAACACCATATATTTT.

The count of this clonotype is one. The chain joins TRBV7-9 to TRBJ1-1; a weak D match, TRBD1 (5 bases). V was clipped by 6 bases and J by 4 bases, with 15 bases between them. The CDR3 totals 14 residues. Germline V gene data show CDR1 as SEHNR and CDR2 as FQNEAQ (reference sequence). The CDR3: CASSYWGSGTEAFF. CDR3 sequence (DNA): TGTGCCAGCAGTTACTGGGGGAGCGGCACTGAAGCTTTCTTT.

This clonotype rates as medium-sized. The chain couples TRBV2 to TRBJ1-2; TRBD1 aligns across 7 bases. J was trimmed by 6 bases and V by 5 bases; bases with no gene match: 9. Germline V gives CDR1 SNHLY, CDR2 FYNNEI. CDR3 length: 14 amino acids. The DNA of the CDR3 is TGTGCCAGCAGTCGAGACAGGGTGGGGCATGGCTACACCTTC. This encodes CASSRDRVGHGYTF.

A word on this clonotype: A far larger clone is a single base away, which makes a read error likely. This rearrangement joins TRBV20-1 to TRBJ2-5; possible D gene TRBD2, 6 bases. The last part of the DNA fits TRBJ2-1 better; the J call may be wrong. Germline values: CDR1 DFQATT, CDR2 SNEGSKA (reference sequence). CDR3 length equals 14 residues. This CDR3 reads CSAYAEGRPYDQFF. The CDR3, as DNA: TGCAGTGCGTACGCGGAGGGCCGACCCTATGATCAGTTCTTC.